This T cell receptor beta chain derives from a study of blood T cell repertoires in COVID-19. Overall study: The origin of the acute and convalescent COVID-19 samples was the United States, Italy and Spain. T cells, B-cell-depleted T cells, or PBMCs supplied cDNA or gDNA.

As handled by the study authors: Amplified reference gene primers provided the basis for estimating nucleated cell counts. Repertoires were generated with immunoSEQ multiplex PCR, while TCRdb's copy carries only in-frame clones and drops some. For V, J and clone size, that table is used; D and trimming come from the DNA. The table lists 150,000 or so clones, around 81% of them singletons. The sequence came from a man in his sixties with active or convalescent COVID-19. Input material: peripheral blood.

The CDR3: CASSTPDRITYNEQFF. CDR3 DNA sequence: TGTGCCAGCAGCACCCCCGACAGGATAACCTACAATGAGCAGTTCTTC. The rearrangement uses TRBV7-6 and TRBJ2-1; the D gene is possibly TRBD1 (6 bases). CDR3 length equals 16 residues. Germline loops: CDR1 SGHVS, CDR2 FNYEAQ. Trimming cost V 5 bases and J 2 bases, with 16 bases left between them.